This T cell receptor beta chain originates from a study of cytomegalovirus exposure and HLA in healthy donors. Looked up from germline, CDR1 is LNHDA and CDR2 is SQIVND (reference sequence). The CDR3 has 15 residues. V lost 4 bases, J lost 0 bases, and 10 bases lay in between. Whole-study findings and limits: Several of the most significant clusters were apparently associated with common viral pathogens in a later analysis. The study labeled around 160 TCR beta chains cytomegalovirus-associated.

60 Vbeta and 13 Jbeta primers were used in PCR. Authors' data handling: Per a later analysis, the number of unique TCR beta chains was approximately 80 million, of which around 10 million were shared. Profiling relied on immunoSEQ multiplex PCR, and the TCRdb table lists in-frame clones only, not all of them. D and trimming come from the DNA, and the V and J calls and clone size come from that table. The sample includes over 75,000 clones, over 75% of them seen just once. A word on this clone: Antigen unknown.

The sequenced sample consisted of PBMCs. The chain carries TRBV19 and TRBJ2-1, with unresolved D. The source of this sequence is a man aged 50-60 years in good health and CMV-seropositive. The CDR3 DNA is TGTGCCAGTAGTAACGACATTAGCTCCTACAATGAGCAGTTCTTC. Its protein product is CASSNDISSYNEQFF.